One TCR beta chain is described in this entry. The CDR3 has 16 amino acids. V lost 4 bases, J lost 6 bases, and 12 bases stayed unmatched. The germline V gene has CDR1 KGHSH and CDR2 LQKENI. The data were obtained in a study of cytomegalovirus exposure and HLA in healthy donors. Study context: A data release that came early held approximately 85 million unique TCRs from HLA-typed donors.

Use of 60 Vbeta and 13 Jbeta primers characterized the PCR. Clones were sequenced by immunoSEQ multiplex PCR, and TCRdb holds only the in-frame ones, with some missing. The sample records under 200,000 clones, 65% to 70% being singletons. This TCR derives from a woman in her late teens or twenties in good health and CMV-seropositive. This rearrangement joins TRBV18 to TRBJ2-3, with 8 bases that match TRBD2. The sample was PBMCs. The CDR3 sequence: CASSQMSGGASDTQYF. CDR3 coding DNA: TGTGCCAGCTCACAAATGTCCGGGGGGGCATCGGATACGCAGTATTTT. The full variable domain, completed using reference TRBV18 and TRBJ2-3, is NAGVMQNPRHLVRRRGQEARLRCSPMKGHSHVYWYRQLPEEGLKFMVYLQKENIIDESGMPKERFSAEFPKEGPSILRIQQVVRGDSAAYFCASSQMSGGASDTQYFGPGTRLTVL.